This TCR beta chain appears in the sequencing data of a study of T cell responses to AZD1222 COVID-19 vaccine. Overall study context: Pooling was applied to second doses at about 4 or about 12 weeks.

The table came from immunoSEQ multiplex PCR; TCRdb's copy has only in-frame clones and leaves some out. This sample has 150,000 to 200,000 clones; 85% to 95% occur once, and the top ten carry approximately 0.69%. As for this clone: Its antigen is undetermined.

Study-wide results and limits: No repertoire was sampled before or during the peak T cell response, only after it. Donors were largely white British and mainly female; clonal diversity was possibly underestimated. Seropositive status at baseline applied to only six AZD1222 recipients.

Trimming shortened V by 8 bases and J by 3 bases, and 11 bases separated the two germline ends. The CDR3 sequence is 12 residues long. Germline V gives CDR1 SNHLY, CDR2 FYNNEI. This TCR derives from an adult in good health. The input for sequencing was peripheral blood, taken on day 0 of AZD1222 vaccination. The chain carries TRBV2 and TRBJ2-7; the D gene is possibly TRBD1 (6 bases). Here the CDR3 reads CASHQGSYEQYF. The CDR3 nucleotides are TGTGCCAGCCACCAGGGGAGCTACGAGCAGTACTTC.